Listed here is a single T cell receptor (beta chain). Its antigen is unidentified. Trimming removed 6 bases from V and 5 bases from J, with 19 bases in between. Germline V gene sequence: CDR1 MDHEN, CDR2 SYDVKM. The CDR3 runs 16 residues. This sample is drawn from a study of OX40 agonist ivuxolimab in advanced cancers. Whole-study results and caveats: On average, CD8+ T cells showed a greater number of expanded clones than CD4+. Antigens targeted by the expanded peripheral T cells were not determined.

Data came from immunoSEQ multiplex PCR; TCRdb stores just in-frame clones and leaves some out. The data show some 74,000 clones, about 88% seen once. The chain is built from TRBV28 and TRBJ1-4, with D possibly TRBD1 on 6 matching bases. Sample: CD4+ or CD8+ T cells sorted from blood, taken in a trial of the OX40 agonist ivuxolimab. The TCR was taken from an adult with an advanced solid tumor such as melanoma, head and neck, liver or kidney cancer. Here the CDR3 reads CASSRPPGTRNEKLFF. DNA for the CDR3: TGTGCCAGCAGCAGACCCCCCGGGACAAGAAATGAAAAACTGTTTTTT.